This T cell receptor (beta chain) was documented in a study of beta chain features in type 1 diabetes. Regarding the study as a whole: In type 1 diabetes patients, VDJ junctions had fewer insertions; deletions at these junctions were more frequent. For Type 1 diabetes patients, all four CD4+ subsets carried TCRB CDR3s that were moderately but significantly shorter.

As every portion of the isolated RNA was reverse transcribed, the sequencing read expressed TCRB transcripts. It was found that naive, central memory and regulatory T cell samples averaged approximately 3.6 million reads. Clones were read by immunoSEQ multiplex PCR, and TCRdb kept only the in-frame ones, dropping some. The sample consists of around 97,000 clones, around 30% of them appearing once. Sorting that relied on CD45RO/CCR7/CD25/CD127/CD95/CD27 yielded CD4+ naive, central memory, regulatory and stem cell-like memory cells. The length of the CDR3 is 14 residues. Looked up from germline, CDR1 is GTSNPN and CDR2 is SVGIG (reference sequence). Trimming cost V 4 bases and J 4 bases; bases outside gene matches: 6. This clone has just a few counts. The antigen remains unidentified.

J is TRBJ1-2 and V is TRBV30, with TRBD1 identical over 10 bases. The receptor was isolated from a woman between 18 and 29 years old with type 1 diabetes. Sequenced: central memory CD4+ T cells from blood. CDR3 residues: CAWIRDRGFYGYTF. The CDR3 bases are TGTGCCTGGATCCGGGACAGGGGTTTCTATGGCTACACCTTC.